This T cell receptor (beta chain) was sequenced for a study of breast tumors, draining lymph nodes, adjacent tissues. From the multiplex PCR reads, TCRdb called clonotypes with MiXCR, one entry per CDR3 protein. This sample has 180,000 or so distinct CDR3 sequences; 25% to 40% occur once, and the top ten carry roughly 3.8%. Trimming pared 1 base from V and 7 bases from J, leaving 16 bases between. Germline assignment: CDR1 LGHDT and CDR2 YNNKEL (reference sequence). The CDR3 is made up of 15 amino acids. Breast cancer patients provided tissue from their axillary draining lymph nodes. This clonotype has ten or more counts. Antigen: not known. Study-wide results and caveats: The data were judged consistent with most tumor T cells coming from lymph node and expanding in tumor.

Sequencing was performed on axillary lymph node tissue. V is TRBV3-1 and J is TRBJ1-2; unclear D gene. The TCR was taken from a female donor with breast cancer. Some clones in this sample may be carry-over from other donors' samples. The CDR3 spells CASSQGPSGMSGYTF. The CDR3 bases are TGTGCCAGCAGCCAAGGGCCGTCTGGAATGAGTGGCTACACCTTC.